Ten or more counts support the clone carrying this T cell receptor (beta chain). Its cognate antigen is unknown. Trimming took 4 bases from V and 10 from J, leaving 14 bases between them. The germline gives CDR1 LGHNA, CDR2 YNFKEQ. The CDR3 runs to 13 residues. The sample comes from a study of CD8 T cells in ankylosing spondylitis. Points from the study as a whole: Apparently characteristic of ankylosing spondylitis blood was a TCR beta motif (eight highly homologous variants). Earlier studies detected some motif variants in reactive arthritis synovial fluid and blood. Clones linked with disease were CD8+ and fairly uncommon in the peripheral blood.

The authors made TCR beta libraries by quantitative 5'-RACE with molecular barcodes. TCRdb redid the calling of the 5' RACE reads with MiXCR, one entry per CDR3 protein. The table lists more than 650,000 distinct CDR3 sequences, over 9.5% of them singletons. Sequencing used blood, either unsorted or a sorted T cell fraction (not recorded which). The rearrangement joins TRBV4-2 to TRBJ2-1; perhaps D is TRBD1 or TRBD2 (6 bases each). This receptor was taken from a male donor with ankylosing spondylitis. The DNA of the CDR3 is TGTGCCAGCAGCCGTATGATAGGGGGGGAGCAGTTCTTC. Translating it yields CASSRMIGGEQFF.